One and the same sample provided the 9 T cell receptor beta chains below, sequenced in a study of naive and memory T cell subsets. Study-wide results and limits: Naive repertoires, especially CD8, held a few larger clonotypes, possibly memory cells re-expressing CD45RA.

The antigens of these receptors remain unknown. Two oligonucleotides, mixed equimolar, formed the beta constant-region primer covering TRBC1 and TRBC2. The ligated cDNA underwent four PCR rounds using SP2 and nested alpha and beta constant-region primers. TCRdb analysed the UMI-ligation and nested PCR reads with MiXCR anew, one entry per CDR3 protein. The data show fewer than 150,000 distinct CDR3 sequences, with approximately 21% seen just once and 0.5% to 0.75% held by the top ten. The sequenced material came from naive CD8+ T cells from blood. The receptors were sampled from a human donor in good health.

This clonotype turned up a few times. This sequence joins TRBV11-2 and TRBJ2-3; D is uncertain. CDR1 is SGHAT, CDR2 FQNNGV, per germline. The CDR3 totals 16 residues. The V end lost 2 bases, the J end lost 3 bases, and 15 bases lay between the germline ends. This chain's CDR3 is CASSLPPSKLTDTQYF. The CDR3 region has the DNA TGTGCCAGCAGCTTACCCCCGTCGAAGCTGACAGATACGCAGTATTTT.

This clonotype has just a few counts. The chain employs TRBV10-1 and TRBJ1-1; 8 bases are a match to TRBD1. Germline lookup yields CDR1 WNHNN and CDR2 SYGVQD (reference sequence). The CDR3 totals 16 residues. J lost 3 bases, V lost 3 bases, and 9 bases had no gene match. The CDR3 DNA sequence: TGCGCCAGCAGTGACCCGACAGGGGCCGAAGACACTGAAGCTTTCTTT. It translates to CASSDPTGAEDTEAFF.

The chain recombines TRBV6-5 with TRBJ1-1; no definite D call. With 6 bases removed from V and 4 bases from J, the gap between germline ends came to 15 bases. The CDR3 contains 14 residues. Germline V CDR1 and CDR2: MNHEY, SVGAGI. CDR3: CASRTPARGTEAFF. CDR3 nucleotides: TGTGCCAGCAGAACACCGGCTAGAGGCACTGAAGCTTTCTTT.

V and J are TRBV11-2 and TRBJ2-3; D possibly matches TRBD1 or TRBD2 (5 bases each). The ends were cut back, 3 bases at V and 0 bases at J, with 13 bases in the middle. Germline V gene data show CDR1 as SGHAT and CDR2 as FQNNGV. CDR3 length: 16 amino acids. The DNA of the CDR3 is TGTGCCAGCAGCTTTCGGGGCAGGGTTAGCACAGATACGCAGTATTTT. Its protein product is CASSFRGRVSTDTQYF. Complete variable domain (other parts from reference TRBV11-2 and TRBJ2-3): EAGVAQSPRYKIIEKRQSVAFWCNPISGHATLYWYQQILGQGPKLLIQFQNNGVVDDSQLPKDRFSAERLKGVDSTLKIQPAKLEDSAVYLCASSFRGRVSTDTQYFGPGTRLTVL.

CDR3 region: CASSYKPGAGNTIYF. CDR3 nucleotide sequence: TGTGCCAGCAGTTATAAACCAGGGGCTGGAAACACCATATATTTT. This chain links TRBV6-5 with TRBJ1-3; D perhaps matches TRBD1 (6 bases). Trimming removed 3 bases from V and 2 bases from J, with 11 bases in between. Germline V gene lookup returns CDR1 MNHEY and CDR2 SVGAGI. The CDR3 has 15 amino acids.

This clonotype was seen a handful of times. V gene TRBV18 combines with J gene TRBJ2-7, with 7 bases that match TRBD2. CDR3 length: 14 amino acids. V shed 0 bases and J 2 bases; nucleotides not matched to a gene: 1. Germline V lookup: CDR1 KGHSH, CDR2 LQKENI. CDR3 amino acids: CASSPPGLTYEQYF. As DNA, the CDR3 is TGTGCCAGCTCACCACCGGGACTAACCTACGAGCAGTACTTC.

The genes are TRBV28 and TRBJ1-4; D gene uncertain. V was trimmed by 3 bases and J by 4 bases, leaving 6 bases between them. Germline V gives CDR1 MDHEN, CDR2 SYDVKM. This CDR3 has 13 residues. The CDR3 DNA reads TGTGCCAGCAGTTTTTCAGATAATGAAAAACTGTTTTTT. Protein sequence: CASSFSDNEKLFF.

J is TRBJ1-1 and V is TRBV5-5; D not resolved. The CDR3 covers 13 residues. V was clipped by 3 bases and J by 4 bases, with 10 bases between them. CDR1 SGHKS and CDR2 YYEKEE come from the germline V gene (reference sequence). CDR3 residues: CASSWNPGTEAFF. For the CDR3, the DNA is TGTGCCAGCAGCTGGAACCCGGGCACTGAAGCTTTCTTT.

This chain joins TRBV9 and TRBJ2-1; 12 nucleotides align to TRBD2. Germline V CDR1 and CDR2: SGDLS, YYNGEE. The trim removed 3 bases at V and 5 bases at J, leaving 9 bases unmatched. The CDR3 spans 17 residues. This CDR3 is CASSANVLAGGDNEQFF. The CDR3 bases are TGTGCCAGCAGCGCAAATGTTCTAGCGGGAGGGGACAATGAGCAGTTCTTC.